These T cell receptor beta chains were read from a single sample in a study of glioma-infiltrating T cells after dendritic cell vaccination. Only in-frame clones appear in the TCRdb table, and some are missing; sequencing was by immunoSEQ multiplex PCR. The table records fewer than 110,000 clones, 81% of them present only once. The source material was blood, sampled before dendritic cell vaccination. These receptors originate from a human donor with glioblastoma. The conserved cysteine and the conserved F or W are not part of the CDR3 here.

TRBJ1-1,TRBV7-9,ASRWGLEAF
TRBJ2-3,TRBV18,ASSPPSGGTDTQY
TRBJ2-4,TRBV4-1,ASSQAILFSGGPKNIQY
TRBJ2-2,TRBV5-1,ASSLLTITNTGELF
TRBJ2-7,TRBV11-2,ASSLTMQRGRTAYEQY
TRBJ1-2,TRBV12-5,ASGLQGGLGYT
TRBJ2-5,TRBV5-4,ASSMDGRQETQY
TRBJ1-2,TRBV9,AGSVGGIGGYGYT
TRBJ2-7,TRBV4-3,ASSQDHQKQY
TRBJ2-3,TRBV10-3,AISPSGGDADTQY
TRBJ2-7,TRBV5-4,ASSFGTDEQY
TRBJ1-1,TRBV4-2,ASSQDLSRQNTEAF
TRBJ1-2,TRBV6-5,ASSYAGGYGYT
TRBJ1-6,TRBV4-3,ASSQDLGQGARNSPLH
TRBJ2-5,TRBV6-4,ASSPREAGVETQY